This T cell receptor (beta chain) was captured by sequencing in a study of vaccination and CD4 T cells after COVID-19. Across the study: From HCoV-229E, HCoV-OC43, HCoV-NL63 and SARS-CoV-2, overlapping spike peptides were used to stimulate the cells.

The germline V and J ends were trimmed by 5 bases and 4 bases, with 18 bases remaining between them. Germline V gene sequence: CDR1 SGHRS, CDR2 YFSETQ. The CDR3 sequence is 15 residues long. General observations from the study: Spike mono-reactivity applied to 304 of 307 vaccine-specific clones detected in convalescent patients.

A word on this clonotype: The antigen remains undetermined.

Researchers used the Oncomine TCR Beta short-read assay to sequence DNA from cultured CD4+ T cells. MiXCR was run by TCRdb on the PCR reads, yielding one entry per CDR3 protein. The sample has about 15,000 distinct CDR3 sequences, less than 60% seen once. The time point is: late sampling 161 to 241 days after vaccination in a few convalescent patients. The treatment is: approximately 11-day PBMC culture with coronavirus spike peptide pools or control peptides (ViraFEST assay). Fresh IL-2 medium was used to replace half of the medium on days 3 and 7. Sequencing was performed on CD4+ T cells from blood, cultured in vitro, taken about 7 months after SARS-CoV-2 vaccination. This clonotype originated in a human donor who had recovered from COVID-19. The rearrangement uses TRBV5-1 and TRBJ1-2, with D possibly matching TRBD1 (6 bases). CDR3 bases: TGCGCCAGCAGTCCCGACGGGGGCAGTGGCTATGGCTACACCTTC. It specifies CASSPDGGSGYGYTF.